This T cell receptor (beta chain) appears in the sequencing data of a study of cytomegalovirus exposure and HLA in healthy donors. With 4 bases removed from V and 6 bases from J, the gap between germline ends came to 19 bases. This CDR3 contains 15 residues. Germline V gives CDR1 KGHSH, CDR2 LQKENI. Both 60 Vbeta primers and 13 Jbeta primers went into the PCR. Profiling relied on immunoSEQ multiplex PCR, and the TCRdb table lists in-frame clones only, not all of them. The sample consists of 100,000 or so clones, 76% of them appearing once. V and J are TRBV18 and TRBJ2-7; tentative D call: TRBD2 (6 bases). The clonotype comes from a man in his thirties or forties in good health and CMV-seropositive. The material sequenced was PBMCs. DNA for the CDR3: TGTGCCAGCTCACTCAACATCGGTAGCGGTCCCGAGCAGTACTTC. It codes for CASSLNIGSGPEQYF.